This TCR beta chain is drawn from a study of Ad26.COV2.S vaccination and SARS-CoV-2 variants. Study-wide results and limits: Vaccine recipients posted higher spike-specific TCR breadth than their placebo counterparts. Recipients of vaccine and of placebo showed similar breadth of their non-spike TCR repertoires. There was reportedly substantial breadth in spike-specific CD8+ and CD4+ T cell responses after vaccination.

Measured with immunoSEQ multiplex PCR; TCRdb has only the in-frame clones, and not every one. The sample gives 300,000 to 450,000 clones, under 95% of which show up once; about 3.9% is in the top ten. V gave up 5 bases and J gave up 0 bases, with 12 bases separating them. This CDR3 is built from 14 residues. CDR1 and CDR2 from the germline V gene are SGHDT and YYEEEE. Remarks on this clone: Its target is not known.

This chain uses TRBV5-6 with TRBJ2-7, with a weak D call TRBD2 (6 bases). The sample was peripheral blood, taken after recovery from COVID-19. This clonotype was obtained from a human donor who had recovered from COVID-19. The CDR3 region has the DNA TGTGCCAGCAGTTTCCGGGGGAGCTCCTACGAGCAGTACTTC. Encoded protein: CASSFRGSSYEQYF.